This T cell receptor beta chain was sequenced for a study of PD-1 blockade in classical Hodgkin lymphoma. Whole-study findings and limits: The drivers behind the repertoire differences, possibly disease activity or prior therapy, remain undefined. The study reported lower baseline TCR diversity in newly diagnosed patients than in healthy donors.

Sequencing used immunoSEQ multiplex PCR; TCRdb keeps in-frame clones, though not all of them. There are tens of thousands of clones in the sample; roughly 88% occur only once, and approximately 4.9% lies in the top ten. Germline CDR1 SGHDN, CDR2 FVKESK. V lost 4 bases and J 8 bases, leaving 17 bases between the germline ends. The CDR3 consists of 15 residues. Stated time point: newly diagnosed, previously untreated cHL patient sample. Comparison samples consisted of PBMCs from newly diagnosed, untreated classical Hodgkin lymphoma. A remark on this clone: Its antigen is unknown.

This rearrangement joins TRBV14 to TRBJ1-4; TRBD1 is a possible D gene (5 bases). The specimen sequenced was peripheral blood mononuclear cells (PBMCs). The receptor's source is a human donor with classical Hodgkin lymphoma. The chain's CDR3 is CASSPLGQGGEKLFF. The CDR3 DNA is TGTGCCAGCAGCCCCCTCGGGCAGGGCGGCGAAAAACTGTTTTTT.